This T cell receptor (beta chain) came from a study of T-cell reconstitution after alpha-beta-depleted transplantation in children. General study results and limits: It was newly produced T cells that mostly accounted for T-cell counts and diversity one year after transplant. Surviving recipient cells, namely T cells and thymic progenitors, were the source of high day-60 TCRbeta diversity in some patients. Two months or so post-transplant, alpha-beta T cells reportedly derived from several hundred expanded graft clones.

Per the germline V gene, CDR1 is SEHNR and CDR2 is FQNEAQ (reference sequence). This CDR3 has 14 residues. Unmatched junction bases numbered 8, after V lost 2 bases and J lost 14 bases. Concerning this clonotype: Its specificity is unknown.

The TCRbeta library incorporated unique molecular identifiers. TCRdb redid the calling of the PCR reads with MiXCR, one entry per CDR3 protein. Among fewer than 85,000 distinct CDR3 sequences listed, 11% to 15% were seen once. The sequence was collected from a male patient under 10 years old who had a stem cell transplant for acute lymphoblastic leukemia, so the T cells may come from the graft donor. The chain combines TRBV7-9 with TRBJ2-1; 11 nucleotides line up with TRBD2. Sequenced here: PBMCs, mostly from graft donor cells, sampled 180 days after TCRalphabeta/CD19-depleted stem cell transplant. The DNA for the CDR3 is TGTGCCAGCAGCTTAATAGGTAGCGGGAGGGAAAAGTTCTTC. Translating it yields CASSLIGSGREKFF. Together with reference TRBV7-9 and TRBJ2-1, the CDR3 gives the full variable domain: DTGVSQNPRHKITKRGQNVTFRCDPISEHNRLYWYRQTLGQGPEFLTYFQNEAQLEKSRLLSDRFSAERPKGSFSTLEIQRTEQGDSAMYLCASSLIGSGREKFFGPGTRLTVL.